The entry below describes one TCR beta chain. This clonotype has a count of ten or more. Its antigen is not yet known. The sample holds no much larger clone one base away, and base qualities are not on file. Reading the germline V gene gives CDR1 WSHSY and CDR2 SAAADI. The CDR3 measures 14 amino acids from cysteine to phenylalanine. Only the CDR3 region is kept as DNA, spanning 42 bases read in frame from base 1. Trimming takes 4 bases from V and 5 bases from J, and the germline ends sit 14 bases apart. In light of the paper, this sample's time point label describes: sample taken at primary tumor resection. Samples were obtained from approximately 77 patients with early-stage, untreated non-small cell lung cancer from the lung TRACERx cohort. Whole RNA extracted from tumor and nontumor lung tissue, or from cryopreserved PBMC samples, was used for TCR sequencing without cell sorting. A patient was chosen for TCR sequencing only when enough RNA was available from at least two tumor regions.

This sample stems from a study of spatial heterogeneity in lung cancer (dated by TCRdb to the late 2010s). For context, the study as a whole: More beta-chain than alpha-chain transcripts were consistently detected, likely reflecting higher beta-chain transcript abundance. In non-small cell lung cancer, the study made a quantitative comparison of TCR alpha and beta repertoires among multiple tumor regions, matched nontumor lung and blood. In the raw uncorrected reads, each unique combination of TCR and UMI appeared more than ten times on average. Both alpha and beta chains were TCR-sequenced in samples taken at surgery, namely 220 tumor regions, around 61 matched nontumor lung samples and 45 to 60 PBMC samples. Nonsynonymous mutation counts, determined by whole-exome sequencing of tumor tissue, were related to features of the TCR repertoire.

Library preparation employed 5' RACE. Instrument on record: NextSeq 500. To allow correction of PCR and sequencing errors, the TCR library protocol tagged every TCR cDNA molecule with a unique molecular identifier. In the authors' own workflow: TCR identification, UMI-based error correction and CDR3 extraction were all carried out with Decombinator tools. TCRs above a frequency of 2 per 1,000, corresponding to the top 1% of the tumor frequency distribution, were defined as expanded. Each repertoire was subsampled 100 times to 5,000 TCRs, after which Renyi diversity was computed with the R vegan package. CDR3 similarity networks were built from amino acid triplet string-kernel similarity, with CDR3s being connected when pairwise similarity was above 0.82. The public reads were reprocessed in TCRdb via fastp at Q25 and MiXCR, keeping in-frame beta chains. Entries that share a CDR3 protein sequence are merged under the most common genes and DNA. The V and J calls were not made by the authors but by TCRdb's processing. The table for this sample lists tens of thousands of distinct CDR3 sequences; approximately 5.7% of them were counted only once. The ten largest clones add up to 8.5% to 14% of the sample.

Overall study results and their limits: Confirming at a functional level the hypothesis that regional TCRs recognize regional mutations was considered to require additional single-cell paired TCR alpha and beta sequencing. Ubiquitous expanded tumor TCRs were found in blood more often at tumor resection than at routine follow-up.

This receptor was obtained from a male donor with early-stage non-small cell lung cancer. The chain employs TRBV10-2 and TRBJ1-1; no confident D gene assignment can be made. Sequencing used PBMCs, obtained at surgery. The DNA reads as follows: TGCGCCAGCAGTGTGTCGGCAAGCGGAACTGAAGCTTTCTTT. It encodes CASSVSASGTEAFF.